The 4 T cell receptor beta chains reported below all come from one sample, sequenced in a study of T cell changes during pregnancy in multiple sclerosis. Profiled with immunoSEQ multiplex PCR; TCRdb holds only in-frame clones, not every one. This sample yields 30,000 to 45,000 clones, of which about 89% are seen a single time; 10% to 12% belongs to the top ten. The sample in question was CD8+ T cells from peripheral blood mononuclear cells, obtained in the third trimester of pregnancy. These receptors all stem from a female donor with multiple sclerosis, enrolled in a pregnancy study.

The chain carries TRBV4-1 and TRBJ2-5; no definite D call. Germline V gene data show CDR1 as MGHRA and CDR2 as YSYEKL. CDR3 length equals 15 residues. Trimming removed 2 bases at V and 2 bases at J, with 12 bases between. The CDR3 nucleotides are TGCGCCAGCAGCCAAACTACCTCTATACAAGAGACCCAGTACTTC. Translated: CASSQTTSIQETQYF.

The J gene is TRBJ2-7, the V gene TRBV6-5, with D tentatively TRBD2 (5 bases). V was trimmed by 5 bases and J by 3 bases, leaving 17 bases between them. Germline CDR1 and CDR2: MNHEY and SVGAGI. This CDR3 has 15 amino acids. CDR3 DNA: TGTGCCAGCAGTGCTGATATAAGGACTGGCTACGAGCAGTACTTC. It codes for CASSADIRTGYEQYF.

The chain has TRBV6-6 and TRBJ2-5; tentative D call: TRBD1 (6 bases). The CDR3 runs to 12 residues. Trimming stripped 5 bases from V and 2 bases from J, with 6 bases between. The germline CDR1 and CDR2 sequences are MNHNY and SVGAGI (reference sequence). The CDR3 reads CASSQGQETQYF. Here the CDR3 DNA reads TGTGCCAGCAGTCAGGGGCAAGAGACCCAGTACTTC.

The table lists this clone with a count of one. The V gene is TRBV7-2, the J gene TRBJ1-4; 7 bases match TRBD1. The trim removed 5 bases at V and 4 bases at J, leaving 13 bases unmatched. CDR1 is SGHTA and CDR2 is FQGNSA in the germline V gene. The CDR3 length is 17 residues. CDR3 residues: CASSPLDRDIFNEKLFF. The CDR3 nucleotides read TGTGCCAGCAGCCCGCTCGACAGGGACATCTTTAATGAAAAACTGTTTTTT.